These T cell receptor beta chains were read from a single sample in a study of shared clonotypes between healthy human individuals. Assay: immunoSEQ multiplex PCR; the TCRdb copy retains only in-frame clones and omits some. The table lists under 850,000 clones, 80% to 95% of them singletons, with 24% in the top ten. Sequenced material: naive CD8+ T cells sorted from blood. The receptors were sampled from a man younger than 40 in good health. Both conserved end residues are part of each CDR3. The D gene is left open where the match is weak. Expanded clones are given a class, and other clones once, few, many or no size at all.

cdr3_aa: CASSWGTSGTYEQYF
cdr3_nt: TGCGCCAGCAGCTGGGGAACTAGCGGTACCTACGAGCAGTACTTC
j_call: TRBJ2-7
clone_size: NA
v_call: TRBV5-1
d_call: TRBD2

cdr3_aa: CASSLAGGLAMKETQYF
cdr3_nt: TGTGCCAGCAGCTTGGCCGGGGGACTAGCGATGAAAGAGACCCAGTACTTC
j_call: TRBJ2-5
clone_size: once
v_call: TRBV5-4
d_call: TRBD2

cdr3_aa: CASSYGTSGGSTDTQYF
cdr3_nt: TGTGCCAGCAGCTACGGGACTAGCGGGGGGAGCACAGATACGCAGTATTTT
j_call: TRBJ2-3
clone_size: NA
v_call: TRBV5-6
d_call: TRBD2

cdr3_aa: CASSHRFLSYEQYF
cdr3_nt: TGTGCCAGCAGTCACAGATTCCTCTCCTACGAGCAGTACTTC
j_call: TRBJ2-7
clone_size: NA
v_call: TRBV2
d_call: NA

cdr3_aa: CASSLGSGWEPLGEQYF
cdr3_nt: TGTGCCAGCAGCTTAGGTTCTGGGTGGGAGCCCCTTGGTGAGCAGTACTTC
j_call: TRBJ2-7
clone_size: NA
v_call: TRBV11-2
d_call: NA

cdr3_aa: CASSPRWVGTQYF
cdr3_nt: TGTGCCAGCAGCCCCCGGTGGGTTGGGACCCAGTACTTC
j_call: TRBJ2-5
clone_size: NA
v_call: TRBV14
d_call: NA

cdr3_aa: CASSPTGTNEQYF
cdr3_nt: TGTGCCAGCAGTCCTACCGGGACTAACGAGCAGTACTTC
j_call: TRBJ2-7
clone_size: once
v_call: TRBV27
d_call: TRBD2

cdr3_aa: CASQRGFYEQYF
cdr3_nt: TGTGCCAGCCAGAGGGGGTTCTACGAGCAGTACTTC
j_call: TRBJ2-7
clone_size: NA
v_call: TRBV11-2
d_call: NA

cdr3_aa: CASSQEGDNEQFF
cdr3_nt: TGCGCCAGCAGCCAAGAGGGTGACAATGAGCAGTTCTTC
j_call: TRBJ2-1
clone_size: few
v_call: TRBV4-3
d_call: NA

cdr3_aa: CASSLFGTGPRASYEQYF
cdr3_nt: TGTGCCAGCAGTTTGTTTGGGACAGGACCCCGAGCTTCCTACGAGCAGTACTTC
j_call: TRBJ2-7
clone_size: NA
v_call: TRBV27
d_call: TRBD1

cdr3_aa: CAWSVRGVYNEKLFF
cdr3_nt: TGTGCCTGGAGTGTACGGGGGGTGTATAATGAAAAACTGTTTTTT
j_call: TRBJ1-4
clone_size: NA
v_call: TRBV30
d_call: NA

cdr3_aa: CASSEEWRESSYEQYF
cdr3_nt: TGTGCCAGCAGTGAGGAATGGCGGGAGAGCTCCTACGAGCAGTACTTC
j_call: TRBJ2-7
clone_size: NA
v_call: TRBV2
d_call: TRBD2

cdr3_aa: CALKGPGNTIYF
cdr3_nt: TGTGCCCTGAAGGGTCCCGGAAACACCATATATTTT
j_call: TRBJ1-3
clone_size: NA
v_call: TRBV2
d_call: NA

cdr3_aa: CASSVESSGANVLTF
cdr3_nt: TGTGCCAGCAGCGTAGAAAGCTCTGGGGCCAACGTCCTGACTTTC
j_call: TRBJ2-6
clone_size: NA
v_call: TRBV9
d_call: NA

cdr3_aa: CAWSLTGNYGYTF
cdr3_nt: TGTGCCTGGAGCCTCACAGGGAACTATGGCTACACCTTC
j_call: TRBJ1-2
clone_size: NA
v_call: TRBV30
d_call: NA

cdr3_aa: CASSLGRNTEAFF
cdr3_nt: TGTGCCAGCAGCTTAGGGAGGAACACTGAAGCTTTCTTT
j_call: TRBJ1-1
clone_size: once
v_call: TRBV11-3
d_call: NA

cdr3_aa: CASSSRVGSETQYF
cdr3_nt: TGCGCCAGTTCATCTCGGGTAGGCTCAGAGACCCAGTACTTC
j_call: TRBJ2-5
clone_size: NA
v_call: TRBV10-1
d_call: NA

cdr3_aa: CASSYPGEETQYF
cdr3_nt: TGTGCCAGCAGTTACCCCGGGGAAGAGACCCAGTACTTC
j_call: TRBJ2-5
clone_size: NA
v_call: TRBV6-5
d_call: NA

cdr3_aa: CASSYQEYNEQFF
cdr3_nt: TGTGCCAGCAGTTACCAGGAGTACAATGAGCAGTTCTTC
j_call: TRBJ2-1
clone_size: NA
v_call: TRBV6-6
d_call: NA

cdr3_aa: CASSFRGNTEAFF
cdr3_nt: TGTGCCAGCAGCTTCAGGGGGAACACTGAAGCTTTCTTT
j_call: TRBJ1-1
clone_size: NA
v_call: TRBV11-2
d_call: NA

cdr3_aa: CASSPSPSYEQYF
cdr3_nt: TGTGCCAGCAGTCCCTCCCCCTCCTACGAGCAGTACTTC
j_call: TRBJ2-7
clone_size: once
v_call: TRBV7-2
d_call: NA

cdr3_aa: CASSLPHGRTDYNEQFF
cdr3_nt: TGTGCCAGCAGCCTACCCCATGGTCGGACGGATTACAATGAGCAGTTCTTC
j_call: TRBJ2-1
clone_size: NA
v_call: TRBV7-9
d_call: NA